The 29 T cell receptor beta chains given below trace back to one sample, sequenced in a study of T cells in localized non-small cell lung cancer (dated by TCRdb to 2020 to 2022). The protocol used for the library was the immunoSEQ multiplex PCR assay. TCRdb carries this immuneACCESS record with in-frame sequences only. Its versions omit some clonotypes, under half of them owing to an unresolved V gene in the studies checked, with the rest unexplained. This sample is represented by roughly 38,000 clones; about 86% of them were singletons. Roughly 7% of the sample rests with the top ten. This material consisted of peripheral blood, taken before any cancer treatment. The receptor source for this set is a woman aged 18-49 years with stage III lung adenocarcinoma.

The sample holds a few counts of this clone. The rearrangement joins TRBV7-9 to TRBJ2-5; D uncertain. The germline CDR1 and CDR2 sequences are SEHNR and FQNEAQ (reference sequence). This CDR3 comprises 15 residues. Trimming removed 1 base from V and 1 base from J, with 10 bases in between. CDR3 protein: CASSLGVSTQETQYF. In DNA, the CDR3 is TGTGCCAGCAGCTTAGGTGTTAGCACCCAAGAGACCCAGTACTTC.

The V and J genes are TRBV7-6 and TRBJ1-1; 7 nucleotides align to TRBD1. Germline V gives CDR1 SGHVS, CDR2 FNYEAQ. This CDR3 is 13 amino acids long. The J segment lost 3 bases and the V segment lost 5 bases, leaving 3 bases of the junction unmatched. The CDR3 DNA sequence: TGTGCCAGCAGCCCAGACAGGGACACTGAAGCTTTCTTT. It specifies CASSPDRDTEAFF.

The CDR3 protein is CASSADRGPEKLFF. The CDR3 nucleotides are TGTGCCAGCAGCGCCGACAGGGGCCCTGAAAAACTGTTTTTT. The chain uses TRBV7-2 and TRBJ1-4, with TRBD1 matching 8 bases. The germline V gene has CDR1 SGHTA and CDR2 FQGNSA. The length of the CDR3 is 14 residues. J gave up 7 bases and V 5 bases, and 6 bases lay outside the gene matches.

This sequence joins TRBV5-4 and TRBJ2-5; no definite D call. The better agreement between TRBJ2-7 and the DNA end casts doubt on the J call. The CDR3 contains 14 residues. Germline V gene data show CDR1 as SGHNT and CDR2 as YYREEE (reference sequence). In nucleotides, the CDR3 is TGTGCCAGCAGCGCCGAGGACCTCTCCTACGAGCAGTACTTC. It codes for CASSAEDLSYEQYF.

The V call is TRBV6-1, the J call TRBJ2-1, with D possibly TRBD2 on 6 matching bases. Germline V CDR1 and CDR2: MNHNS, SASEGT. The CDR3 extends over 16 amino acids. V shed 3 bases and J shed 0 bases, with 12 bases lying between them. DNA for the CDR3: TGTGCCAGCAGTGATCCGAGCGGGCTCTCCTACAATGAGCAGTTCTTC. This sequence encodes CASSDPSGLSYNEQFF.

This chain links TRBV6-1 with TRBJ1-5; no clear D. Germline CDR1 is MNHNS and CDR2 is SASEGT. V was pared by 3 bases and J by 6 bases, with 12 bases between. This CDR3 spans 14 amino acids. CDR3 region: CASSEVPGSQPQHF. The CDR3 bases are TGTGCCAGCAGTGAGGTGCCGGGGAGTCAGCCCCAGCATTTT.

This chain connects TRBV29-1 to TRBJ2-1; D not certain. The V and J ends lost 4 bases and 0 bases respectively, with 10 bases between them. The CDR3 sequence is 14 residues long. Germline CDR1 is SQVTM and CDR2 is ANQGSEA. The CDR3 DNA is TGCAGCGTTGGGGTAGGCAGCTCCTACAATGAGCAGTTCTTC. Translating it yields CSVGVGSSYNEQFF.

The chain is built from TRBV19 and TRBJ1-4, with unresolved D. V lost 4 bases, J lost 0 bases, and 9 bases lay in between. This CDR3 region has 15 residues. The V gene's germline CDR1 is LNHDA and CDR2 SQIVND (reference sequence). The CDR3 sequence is CASSTDTTTNEKLFF. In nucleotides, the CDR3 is TGTGCCAGTAGTACCGACACCACAACTAATGAAAAACTGTTTTTT.

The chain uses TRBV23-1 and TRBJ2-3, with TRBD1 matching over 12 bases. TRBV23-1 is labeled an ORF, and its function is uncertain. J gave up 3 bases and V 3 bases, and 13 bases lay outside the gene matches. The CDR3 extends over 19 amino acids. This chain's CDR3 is CASSQPGQGARWGTDTQYF. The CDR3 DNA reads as TGCGCCAGCAGTCAGCCGGGACAGGGGGCGCGTTGGGGGACAGATACGCAGTATTTT.

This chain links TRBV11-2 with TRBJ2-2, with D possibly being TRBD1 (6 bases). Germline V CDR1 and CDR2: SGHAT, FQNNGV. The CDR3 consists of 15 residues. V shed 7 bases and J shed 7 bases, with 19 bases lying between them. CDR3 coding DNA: TGTGCCAGCACCTTCGCCCACCAGGGGAGCGGGGAGCTGTTTTTT. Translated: CASTFAHQGSGELFF.

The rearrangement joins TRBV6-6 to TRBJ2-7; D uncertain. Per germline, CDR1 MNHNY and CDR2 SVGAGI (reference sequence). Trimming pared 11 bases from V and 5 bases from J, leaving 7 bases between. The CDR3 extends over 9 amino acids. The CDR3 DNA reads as TGTGCCTGCGGAGACGAGCAGTACTTC. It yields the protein CACGDEQYF.

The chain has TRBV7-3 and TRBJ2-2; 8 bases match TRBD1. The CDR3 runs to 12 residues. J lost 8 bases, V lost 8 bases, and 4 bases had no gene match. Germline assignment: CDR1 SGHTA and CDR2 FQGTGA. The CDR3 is CASATGGGELFF. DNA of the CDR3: TGTGCCAGCGCAACAGGGGGAGGGGAGCTGTTTTTT. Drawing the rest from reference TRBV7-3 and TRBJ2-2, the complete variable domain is GAGVSQTPSNKVTEKGKYVELRCDPISGHTALYWYRQSLGQGPEFLIYFQGTGAADDSGLPNDRFFAVRPEGSVSTLKIQRTERGDSAVYLCASATGGGELFFGEGSRLTVL.

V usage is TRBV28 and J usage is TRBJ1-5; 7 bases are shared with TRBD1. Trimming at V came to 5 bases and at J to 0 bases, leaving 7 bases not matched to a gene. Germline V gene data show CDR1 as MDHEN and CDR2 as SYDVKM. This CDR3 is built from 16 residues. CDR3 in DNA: TGTGCCAGCAGTAACCCGGGACAGATTAGCAATCAGCCCCAGCATTTT. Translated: CASSNPGQISNQPQHF.

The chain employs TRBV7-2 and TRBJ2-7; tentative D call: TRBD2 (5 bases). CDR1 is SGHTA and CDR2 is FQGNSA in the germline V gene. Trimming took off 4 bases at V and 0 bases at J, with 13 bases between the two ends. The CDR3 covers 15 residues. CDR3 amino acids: CASSYVVGSSYEQYF. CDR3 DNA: TGTGCCAGCAGCTACGTGGTAGGGAGCTCCTACGAGCAGTACTTC.

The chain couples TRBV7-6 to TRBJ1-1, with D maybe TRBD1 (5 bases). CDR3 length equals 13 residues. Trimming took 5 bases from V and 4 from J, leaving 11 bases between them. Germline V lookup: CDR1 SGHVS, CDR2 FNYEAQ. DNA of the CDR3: TGTGCCAGCAGCACCAGGGAGAGCACTGAAGCTTTCTTT. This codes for CASSTRESTEAFF.

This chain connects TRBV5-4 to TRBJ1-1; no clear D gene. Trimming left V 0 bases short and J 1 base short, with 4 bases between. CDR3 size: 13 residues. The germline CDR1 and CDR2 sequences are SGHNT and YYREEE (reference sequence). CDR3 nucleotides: TGTGCCAGCAGCTTGGAGCAGAACACTGAAGCTTTCTTT. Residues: CASSLEQNTEAFF.

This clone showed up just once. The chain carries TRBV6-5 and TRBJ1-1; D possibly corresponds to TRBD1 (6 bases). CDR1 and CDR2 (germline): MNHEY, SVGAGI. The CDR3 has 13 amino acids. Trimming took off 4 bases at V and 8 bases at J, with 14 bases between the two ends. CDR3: CASSFSDSKEAFF. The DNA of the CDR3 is TGTGCCAGCAGTTTCTCGGACAGTAAAGAAGCTTTCTTT.

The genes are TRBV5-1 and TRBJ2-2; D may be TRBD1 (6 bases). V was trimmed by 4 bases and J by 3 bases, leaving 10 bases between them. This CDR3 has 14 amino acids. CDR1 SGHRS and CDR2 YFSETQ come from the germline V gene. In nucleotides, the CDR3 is TGCGCCAGCAGCCGACAGGAGCACACCGGGGAGCTGTTTTTT. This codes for CASSRQEHTGELFF.

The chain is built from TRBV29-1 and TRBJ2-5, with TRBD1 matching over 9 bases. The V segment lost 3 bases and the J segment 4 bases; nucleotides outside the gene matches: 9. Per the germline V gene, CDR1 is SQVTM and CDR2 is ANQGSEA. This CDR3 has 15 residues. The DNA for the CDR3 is TGCAGCGTTGACCTACAGGGGGCGGTAGGAGAGACCCAGTACTTC. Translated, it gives CSVDLQGAVGETQYF.

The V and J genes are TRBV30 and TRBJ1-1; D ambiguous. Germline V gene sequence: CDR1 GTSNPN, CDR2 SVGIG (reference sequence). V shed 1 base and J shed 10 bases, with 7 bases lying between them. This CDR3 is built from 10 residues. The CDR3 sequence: CAWSGQLAFF. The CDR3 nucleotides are TGTGCCTGGAGTGGGCAGTTAGCTTTCTTT.

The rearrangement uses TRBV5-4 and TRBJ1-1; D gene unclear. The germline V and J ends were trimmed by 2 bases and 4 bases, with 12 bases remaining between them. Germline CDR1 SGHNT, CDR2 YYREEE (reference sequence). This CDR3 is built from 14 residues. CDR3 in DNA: TGTGCCAGCAGCTTCGGGTATTCGGGCACTGAAGCTTTCTTT. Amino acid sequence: CASSFGYSGTEAFF.

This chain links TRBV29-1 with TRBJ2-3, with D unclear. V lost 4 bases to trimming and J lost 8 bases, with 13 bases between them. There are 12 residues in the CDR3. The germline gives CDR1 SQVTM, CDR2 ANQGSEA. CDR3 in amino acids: CSVAQTTGTQYF. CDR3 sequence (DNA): TGCAGCGTTGCGCAGACGACCGGTACGCAGTATTTT.

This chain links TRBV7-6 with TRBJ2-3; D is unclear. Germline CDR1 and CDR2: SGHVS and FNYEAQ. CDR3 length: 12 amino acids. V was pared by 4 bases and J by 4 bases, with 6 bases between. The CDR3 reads CASSSNSDTQYF. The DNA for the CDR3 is TGTGCCAGCAGCTCGAATTCAGATACGCAGTATTTT.

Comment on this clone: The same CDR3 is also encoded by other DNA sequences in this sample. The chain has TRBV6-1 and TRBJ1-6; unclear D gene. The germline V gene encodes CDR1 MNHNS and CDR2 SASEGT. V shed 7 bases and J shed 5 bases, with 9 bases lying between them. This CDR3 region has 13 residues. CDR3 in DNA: TGTGCCAGCATCACGCAGAATAATTCACCCCTCCACTTT. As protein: CASITQNNSPLHF.

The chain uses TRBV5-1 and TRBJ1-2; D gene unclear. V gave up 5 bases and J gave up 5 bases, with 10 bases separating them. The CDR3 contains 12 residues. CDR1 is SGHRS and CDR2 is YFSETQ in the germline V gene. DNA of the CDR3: TGCGCCAGCAGTGACCTCTGGTATGGCTACACCTTC. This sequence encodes CASSDLWYGYTF. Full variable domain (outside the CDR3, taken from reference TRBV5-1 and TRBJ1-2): KAGVTQTPRYLIKTRGQQVTLSCSPISGHRSVSWYQQTPGQGLQFLFEYFSETQRNKGNFPGRFSGRQFSNSRSEMNVSTLELGDSALYLCASSDLWYGYTFGSGTRLTVV.

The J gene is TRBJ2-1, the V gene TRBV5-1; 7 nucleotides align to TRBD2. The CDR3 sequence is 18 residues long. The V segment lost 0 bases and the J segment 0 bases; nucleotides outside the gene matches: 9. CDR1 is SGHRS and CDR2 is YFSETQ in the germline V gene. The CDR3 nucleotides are TGCGCCAGCAGCTTGGGAGGCGGGGGTTCCCGCTCCTACAATGAGCAGTTCTTC. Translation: CASSLGGGGSRSYNEQFF.

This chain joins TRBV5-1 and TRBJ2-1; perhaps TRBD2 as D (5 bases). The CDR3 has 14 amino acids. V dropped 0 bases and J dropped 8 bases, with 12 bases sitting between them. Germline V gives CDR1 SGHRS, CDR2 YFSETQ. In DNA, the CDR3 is TGCGCCAGCAGCTTGGAATCGGGGTTGGATGAGCAGTTCTTC. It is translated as CASSLESGLDEQFF.

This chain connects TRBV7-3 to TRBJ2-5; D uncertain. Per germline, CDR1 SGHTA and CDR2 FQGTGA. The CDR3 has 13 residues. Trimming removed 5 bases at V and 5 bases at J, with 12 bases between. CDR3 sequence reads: CASSQSYYETQYF. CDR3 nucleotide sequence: TGTGCCAGCAGCCAAAGTTATTATGAGACCCAGTACTTC.

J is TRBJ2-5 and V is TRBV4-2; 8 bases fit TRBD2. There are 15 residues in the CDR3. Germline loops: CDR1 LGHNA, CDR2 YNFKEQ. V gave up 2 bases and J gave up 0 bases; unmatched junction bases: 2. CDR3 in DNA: TGTGCCAGCAGCCAACTGCGGGGGGACCAAGAGACCCAGTACTTC. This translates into CASSQLRGDQETQYF.